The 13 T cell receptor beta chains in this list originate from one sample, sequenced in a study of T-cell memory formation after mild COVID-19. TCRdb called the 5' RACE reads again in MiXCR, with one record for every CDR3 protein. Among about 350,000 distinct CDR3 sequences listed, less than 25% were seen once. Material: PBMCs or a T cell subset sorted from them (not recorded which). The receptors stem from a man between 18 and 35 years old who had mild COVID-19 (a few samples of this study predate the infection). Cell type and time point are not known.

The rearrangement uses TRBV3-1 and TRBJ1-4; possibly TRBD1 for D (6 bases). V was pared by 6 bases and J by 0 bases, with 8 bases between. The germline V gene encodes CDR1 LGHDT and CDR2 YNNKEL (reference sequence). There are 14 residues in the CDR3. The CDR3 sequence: CASRGAATNEKLFF. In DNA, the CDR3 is TGTGCCAGCAGGGGGGCAGCAACTAATGAAAAACTGTTTTTT. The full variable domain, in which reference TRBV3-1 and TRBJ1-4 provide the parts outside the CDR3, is DTAVSQTPKYLVTQMGNDKSIKCEQNLGHDTMYWYKQDSKKFLKIMFSYNNKELIINETVPNRFSPKSPDKAHLNLHINSLELGDSAVYFCASRGAATNEKLFFGSGTQLSVL.

As DNA, the CDR3 is TGTGCCAGCAGTTTTAGGGCTGGCTATGGCTACACCTTC. The encoded protein is CASSFRAGYGYTF. The chain joins TRBV12-3 or TRBV12-4 to TRBJ1-2; no firm D call. The CDR3 is made up of 13 amino acids. The V end lost 3 bases, the J end lost 4 bases, and 9 bases lay between the germline ends.

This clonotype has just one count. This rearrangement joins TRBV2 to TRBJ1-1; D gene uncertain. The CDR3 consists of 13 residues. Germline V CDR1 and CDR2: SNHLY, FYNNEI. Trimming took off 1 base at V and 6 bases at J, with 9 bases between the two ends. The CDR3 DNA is TGTGCCAGCAGTGAAGGTCGTAGGCCTGAAGCTTTCTTT. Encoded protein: CASSEGRRPEAFF. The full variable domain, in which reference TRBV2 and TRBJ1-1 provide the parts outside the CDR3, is EPEVTQTPSHQVTQMGQEVILRCVPISNHLYFYWYRQILGQKVEFLVSFYNNEISEKSEIFDDQFSVERPDGSNFTLKIRSTKLEDSAMYFCASSEGRRPEAFFGQGTRLTVV.

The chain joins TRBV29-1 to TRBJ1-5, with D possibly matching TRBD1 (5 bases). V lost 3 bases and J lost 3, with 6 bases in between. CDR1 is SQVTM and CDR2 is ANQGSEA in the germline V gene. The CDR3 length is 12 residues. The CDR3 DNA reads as TGCAGCGTTGAGACAGACAATCAGCCCCAGCATTTT. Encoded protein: CSVETDNQPQHF.

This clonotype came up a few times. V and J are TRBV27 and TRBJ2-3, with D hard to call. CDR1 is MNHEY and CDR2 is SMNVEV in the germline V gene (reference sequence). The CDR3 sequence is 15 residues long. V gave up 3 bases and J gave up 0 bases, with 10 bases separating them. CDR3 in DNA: TGTGCCAGCAGTTTTATCACCCGGAGCACAGATACGCAGTATTTT. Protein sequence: CASSFITRSTDTQYF.

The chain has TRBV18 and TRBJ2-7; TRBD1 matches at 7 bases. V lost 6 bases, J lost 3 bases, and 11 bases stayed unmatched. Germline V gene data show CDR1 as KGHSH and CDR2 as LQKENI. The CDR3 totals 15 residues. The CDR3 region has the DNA TGTGCCAGCTCGCAAAACAGGGGAGAGGGCTACGAGCAGTACTTC. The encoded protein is CASSQNRGEGYEQYF.

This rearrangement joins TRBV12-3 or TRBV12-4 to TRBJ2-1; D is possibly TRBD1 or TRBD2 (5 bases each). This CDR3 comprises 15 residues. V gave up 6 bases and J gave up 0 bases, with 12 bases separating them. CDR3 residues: CASRSGSSSYNEQFF. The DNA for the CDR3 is TGTGCCAGCAGGTCAGGGAGCAGCTCCTACAATGAGCAGTTCTTC.

The DNA of the CDR3 is TGCAGTGTTCGACGTAGCGGGGGGGAATCCTACGAGCAGTACTTC. It encodes CSVRRSGGESYEQYF. The V gene is TRBV20-1, the J gene TRBJ2-7; 11 bases map to TRBD2. J was trimmed by 1 base and V by 7 bases; bases with no gene match: 9. CDR1 is DFQATT, CDR2 SNEGSKA, per germline (reference sequence). The CDR3 runs 15 residues.

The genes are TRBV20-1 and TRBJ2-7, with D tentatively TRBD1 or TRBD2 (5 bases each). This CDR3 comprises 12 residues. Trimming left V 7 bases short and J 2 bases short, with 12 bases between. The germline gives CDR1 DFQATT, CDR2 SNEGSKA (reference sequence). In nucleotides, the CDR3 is TGCAGTGAACCCCGGGGCCCCTACGAGCAGTACGTC. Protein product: CSEPRGPYEQYV.

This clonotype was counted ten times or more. In nucleotides, the CDR3 is TGTGCCAGCAGCCCGAGAAGCGGGACAGGGGTGGGCTACACCTTC. As protein: CASSPRSGTGVGYTF. This chain links TRBV7-3 with TRBJ1-2, with 10 bases matching TRBD1. The germline gives CDR1 SGHTA, CDR2 FQGTGA. V dropped 5 bases and J dropped 8; count of bases not matched to a gene: 11. The CDR3 covers 15 residues.

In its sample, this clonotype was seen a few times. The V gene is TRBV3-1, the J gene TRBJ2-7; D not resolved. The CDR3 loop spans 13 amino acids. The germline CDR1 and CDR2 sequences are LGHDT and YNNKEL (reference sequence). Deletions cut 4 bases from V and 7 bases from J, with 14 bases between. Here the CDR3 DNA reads TGTGCCAGCAGCCCAAGTCCCTTTGGTGAGCAGTACGTC. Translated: CASSPSPFGEQYV.

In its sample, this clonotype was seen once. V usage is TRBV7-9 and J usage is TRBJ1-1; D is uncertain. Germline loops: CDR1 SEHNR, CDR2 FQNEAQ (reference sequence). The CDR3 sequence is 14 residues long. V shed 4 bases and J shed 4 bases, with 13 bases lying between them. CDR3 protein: CASSSFRGSTEAFF. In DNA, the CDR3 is TGTGCCAGCAGCTCCTTCCGTGGGTCCACTGAAGCTTTCTTT.

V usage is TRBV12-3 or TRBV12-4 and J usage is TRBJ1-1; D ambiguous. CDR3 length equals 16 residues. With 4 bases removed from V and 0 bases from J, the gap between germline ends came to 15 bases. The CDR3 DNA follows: TGTGCCAGCAGTTCCCACTCGGGAGGCATGAACACTGAAGCTTTCTTT. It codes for CASSSHSGGMNTEAFF.